This T cell receptor beta chain appears in the sequencing data of a study of T cell changes during pregnancy in multiple sclerosis. Trimming pared 2 bases from V and 9 bases from J, leaving 11 bases between. Germline CDR1 and CDR2: MNHEY and SVGAGI. The CDR3 contains 14 residues. Only in-frame clones appear in the TCRdb table, and some are missing; sequencing was by immunoSEQ multiplex PCR. The data hold under 40,000 clones, with about 87% observed a single time. This sequence originates from a female donor with multiple sclerosis, enrolled in a pregnancy study. The sample consisted of CD4+ T cells from peripheral blood mononuclear cells, taken before pregnancy. The J gene is TRBJ1-6, the V gene TRBV6-5; no definite D call. The CDR3 DNA sequence: TGTGCCAGCAGTTACAATGGAGTCGGTTCACCCCTCCACTTT. Its translation: CASSYNGVGSPLHF.